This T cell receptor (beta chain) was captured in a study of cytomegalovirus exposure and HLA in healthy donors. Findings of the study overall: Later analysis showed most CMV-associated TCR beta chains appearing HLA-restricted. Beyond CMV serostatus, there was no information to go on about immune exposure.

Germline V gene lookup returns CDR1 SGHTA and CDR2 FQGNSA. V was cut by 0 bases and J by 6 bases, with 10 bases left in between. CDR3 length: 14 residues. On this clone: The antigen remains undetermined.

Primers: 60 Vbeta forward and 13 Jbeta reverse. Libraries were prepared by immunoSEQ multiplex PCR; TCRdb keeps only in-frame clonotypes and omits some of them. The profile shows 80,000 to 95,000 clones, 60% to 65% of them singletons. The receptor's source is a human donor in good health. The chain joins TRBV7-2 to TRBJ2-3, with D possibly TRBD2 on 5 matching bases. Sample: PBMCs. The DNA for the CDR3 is TGTGCCAGCAGCTTAGCAGGGCGGGCGGATACGCAGTATTTT. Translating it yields CASSLAGRADTQYF.